Shown below are 20 T cell receptor beta chains from a single sample sequenced in a study of cytomegalovirus exposure and HLA in healthy donors. The PCR contained 60 Vbeta and 13 Jbeta primers. The assay was immunoSEQ multiplex PCR, and TCRdb's table has in-frame clones only and misses some. The sample lists 130,000 to 150,000 clones, more than 75% seen once, with 3.5% to 4% in the top ten. Sequencing was carried out using PBMCs. The receptors stem from a man younger than 30 in good health and CMV-seronegative.

The chain couples TRBV11-3 to TRBJ2-1, with TRBD1 matching 7 bases. This CDR3 spans 15 amino acids. The V and J ends lost 1 base and 3 bases, in that order; junction bases with no gene match: 3. The germline CDR1 and CDR2 sequences are SGHNT and YENEEA. The CDR3 DNA sequence: TGTGCCAGCAGCTTAGTCGGACAGGTCTACAATGAGCAGTTCTTC. Its protein is CASSLVGQVYNEQFF.

This clone has only a few counts. J is TRBJ2-1 and V is TRBV18; 9 bases line up with TRBD1. CDR3 length equals 17 residues. Germline V lookup: CDR1 KGHSH, CDR2 LQKENI. The J segment lost 6 bases and the V segment lost 6 bases, leaving 15 bases of the junction unmatched. CDR3 coding DNA: TGTGCCAGCTCCGGCACGCTCGGGACAGGGTCGTCCAATGAGCAGTTCTTC. Translation: CASSGTLGTGSSNEQFF. The full variable domain, its missing parts supplied by reference TRBV18 and TRBJ2-1, is NAGVMQNPRHLVRRRGQEARLRCSPMKGHSHVYWYRQLPEEGLKFMVYLQKENIIDESGMPKERFSAEFPKEGPSILRIQQVVRGDSAAYFCASSGTLGTGSSNEQFFGPGTRLTVL.

The chain carries TRBV6-1 and TRBJ2-7; possibly TRBD1 for D (5 bases). V lost 1 base, J lost 0 bases, and 10 bases lay in between. Germline V CDR1 and CDR2: MNHNS, SASEGT. The CDR3 is 15 residues long. CDR3 nucleotides: TGTGCCAGCAGTGAAGATCTGGGGCCCTCCTACGAGCAGTACTTC. Its protein is CASSEDLGPSYEQYF.

This chain connects TRBV30 to TRBJ2-6, with D possibly matching TRBD1 (6 bases). With 3 bases removed from V and 4 bases from J, the gap between germline ends came to 22 bases. Germline CDR1 GTSNPN, CDR2 SVGIG (reference sequence). This CDR3 contains 18 residues. The CDR3 region is CAWSALGQTVGGANVLTF. In DNA, the CDR3 is TGTGCCTGGAGCGCATTGGGACAAACCGTCGGAGGGGCCAACGTCCTGACTTTC.

The rearrangement uses TRBV6-5 and TRBJ2-7; 8 bases align to TRBD1. CDR3 size: 14 residues. In germline, CDR1 is MNHEY, CDR2 SVGAGI. The ends lost 6 bases at V and 0 bases at J; junction bases unmatched: 4. In DNA, the CDR3 is TGTGCCAGCAGGAGACAGGGGAACTCCTACGAGCAGTACTTC. This gives the protein CASRRQGNSYEQYF.

The rearrangement links TRBV6-5 to TRBJ2-1; D is unclear. The CDR3 loop spans 14 amino acids. V gave up 7 bases and J gave up 3 bases, with 13 bases separating them. Germline V gene data show CDR1 as MNHEY and CDR2 as SVGAGI. The CDR3 nucleotides read TGTGCCAGCAATTTACAGAGTAACTACAATGAGCAGTTCTTC. Translating gives CASNLQSNYNEQFF.

The rearrangement joins TRBV19 to TRBJ1-1; possibly TRBD1 for D (5 bases). V lost 3 bases to trimming and J lost 10 bases, with 15 bases between them. The CDR3 runs 13 residues. Germline V gene lookup returns CDR1 LNHDA and CDR2 SQIVND (reference sequence). This CDR3 is CASSINRGEGAFF. CDR3 DNA: TGTGCCAGTAGTATCAACCGGGGGGAAGGAGCTTTCTTT.

This chain connects TRBV28 to TRBJ1-3; possible D gene TRBD1, 5 bases. Germline lookup yields CDR1 MDHEN and CDR2 SYDVKM. Trimming cost V 5 bases and J 0 bases, with 14 bases left between them. This CDR3 has 16 amino acids. The CDR3 sequence is CASSPGRRGSGNTIYF. CDR3 nucleotides: TGTGCCAGCAGTCCGGGACGGAGGGGCTCTGGAAACACCATATATTTT. Based on the CDR3 plus reference TRBV28 and TRBJ1-3, the full variable domain is DVKVTQSSRYLVKRTGEKVFLECVQDMDHENMFWYRQDPGLGLRLIYFSYDVKMKEKGDIPEGYSVSREKKERFSLILESASTNQTSMYLCASSPGRRGSGNTIYFGEGSWLTVV.

V and J are TRBV2 and TRBJ2-1; 13 nucleotides match TRBD2. The CDR3 loop spans 14 amino acids. J gave up 10 bases and V 5 bases, and 5 bases lay outside the gene matches. Per the germline V gene, CDR1 is SNHLY and CDR2 is FYNNEI. CDR3 loop: CASSTSGGAREQFF. The CDR3 DNA is TGTGCCAGCAGTACTAGCGGGGGGGCACGGGAGCAGTTCTTC.

The chain joins TRBV5-4 to TRBJ2-3, with D tentatively TRBD2 (7 bases). This CDR3 contains 13 residues. Trimming removed 7 bases from V and 1 base from J, with 10 bases in between. Looked up from germline, CDR1 is SGHNT and CDR2 is YYREEE (reference sequence). The CDR3 protein is CASEGGGTDTQYF. CDR3 nucleotide sequence: TGTGCCAGCGAAGGGGGGGGCACAGATACGCAGTATTTT.

This clone appeared a single time. The rearrangement uses TRBV30 and TRBJ2-5; D is undetermined. Matching the DNA end better, TRBJ2-7 makes the J call doubtful. CDR3 length equals 16 residues. CDR1 is GTSNPN, CDR2 SVGIG, per germline (reference sequence). The CDR3: CAWSVYGSLSSYEQYF. CDR3 in DNA: TGTGCCTGGAGTGTGTATGGGTCCCTTAGCTCCTACGAGCAGTACTTC.

The chain carries TRBV4-2 and TRBJ1-1; 11 bases agree with TRBD1. J lost 4 bases, V lost 6 bases, and 7 bases had no gene match. Per germline, CDR1 LGHNA and CDR2 YNFKEQ. The CDR3 is 15 amino acids. The CDR3 sequence is CASRDPGTGGTEAFF. The CDR3 DNA reads TGTGCCAGCAGGGACCCCGGGACAGGGGGCACTGAAGCTTTCTTT.

This clone showed up just a few times. The genes are TRBV5-1 and TRBJ2-6; D is uncertain. Germline V gives CDR1 SGHRS, CDR2 YFSETQ. V was pared by 1 base and J by 1 base, with 6 bases between. This CDR3 spans 15 amino acids. Here the CDR3 DNA reads TGCGCCAGCAGCTTGATGGCATCTGGGGCCAACGTCCTGACTTTC. It codes for CASSLMASGANVLTF.

The V call is TRBV27, the J call TRBJ2-3; TRBD1 might be the D (6 bases). From germline, CDR1 is MNHEY and CDR2 SMNVEV (reference sequence). The V end was cut by 3 bases, the J end by 10 bases, with 8 bases between. The CDR3 loop spans 11 amino acids. CDR3 region: CASSFEGAQYF. The CDR3 DNA sequence: TGTGCCAGCAGTTTCGAGGGGGCGCAGTATTTT.

The chain links TRBV7-3 to TRBJ2-1; D perhaps matches TRBD1 (6 bases). Looked up from germline, CDR1 is SGHTA and CDR2 is FQGTGA. The CDR3 consists of 14 residues. V dropped 0 bases and J dropped 5 bases, with 8 bases sitting between them. The CDR3 spells CASSLTYRDNEQFF. The CDR3 DNA is TGTGCCAGCAGCTTAACGTACAGGGACAATGAGCAGTTCTTC. Drawing the rest from reference TRBV7-3 and TRBJ2-1, the complete variable domain is GAGVSQTPSNKVTEKGKYVELRCDPISGHTALYWYRQSLGQGPEFLIYFQGTGAADDSGLPNDRFFAVRPEGSVSTLKIQRTERGDSAVYLCASSLTYRDNEQFFGPGTRLTVL.

The chain joins TRBV10-1 to TRBJ2-3, with 10 bases that match TRBD2. The germline CDR1 and CDR2 sequences are WNHNN and SYGVQD (reference sequence). This CDR3 has 16 amino acids. V lost 0 bases and J lost 8; bases outside the gene matches: 8. The chain's CDR3 is CASSESWSGRAGTQYF. As DNA, the CDR3 is TGCGCCAGCAGTGAGTCTTGGAGCGGGAGGGCCGGTACGCAGTATTTT.

This clone was counted once. The chain uses TRBV7-2 and TRBJ2-6; 8 positions agree with TRBD2. V trimming: 5 bases; J trimming: 0 bases; junction bases outside the gene matches: 9. Germline CDR1 reads SGHTA; CDR2 reads FQGNSA. This CDR3 contains 18 residues. CDR3 coding DNA: TGTGCCAGCAGCCCTAAAGCGGGGGCCGTCTCTGGGGCCAACGTCCTGACTTTC. Its translation is CASSPKAGAVSGANVLTF. The full variable domain, in which reference TRBV7-2 and TRBJ2-6 provide the parts outside the CDR3, is GAGVSQSPSNKVTEKGKDVELRCDPISGHTALYWYRQSLGQGLEFLIYFQGNSAPDKSGLPSDRFSAERTGGSVSTLTIQRTQQEDSAVYLCASSPKAGAVSGANVLTFGAGSRLTVL.

This chain joins TRBV14 and TRBJ2-7; 8 bases line up with TRBD1. V lost 5 bases to trimming and J lost 5 bases; unmatched junction nucleotides: 8. The length of the CDR3 is 14 residues. From germline, CDR1 is SGHDN and CDR2 FVKESK. The CDR3 loop reads CASSYGQGRDEQYF. In DNA form, the CDR3 reads TGTGCCAGCAGCTATGGACAGGGTAGGGACGAGCAGTACTTC.

The V call is TRBV6-5, the J call TRBJ2-5; 12 positions match TRBD2. CDR3 length: 16 residues. After removal of 0 bases from V and 5 bases from J, the junction contained 4 bases not matched to a gene. From germline, CDR1 is MNHEY and CDR2 SVGAGI. CDR3 amino acids: CASSYSTSGSSETQYF. The DNA for the CDR3 is TGTGCCAGCAGTTACTCGACTAGCGGGAGTTCGGAGACCCAGTACTTC.

This clone was recorded a few times. The V call is TRBV11-3, the J call TRBJ1-6, with D tentatively TRBD1 (6 bases). Trimming shortened V by 4 bases and J by 7 bases, and 17 bases separated the two germline ends. The germline CDR1 and CDR2 sequences are SGHNT and YENEEA. The CDR3 is 16 amino acids. The CDR3 nucleotides are TGTGCCAGCAGCTCAAGAGGACAGTATGGGAATTCACCCCTCCACTTT. Its translation is CASSSRGQYGNSPLHF.